This T cell receptor beta chain was identified during a study of T cells after yellow fever vaccination. V was pared by 2 bases and J by 4 bases, with 11 bases between. This CDR3 is built from 13 residues. Germline V gene sequence: CDR1 DFQATT, CDR2 SNEGSKA (reference sequence). This clonotype was seen just once. One entry per CDR3 protein results from TCRdb running MiXCR on the 5' RACE reads. In the table there are fewer than 450,000 distinct CDR3 sequences, roughly 7.5% of which are singletons. This specimen consisted of PBMCs, obtained more than 35 days after the first yellow fever vaccination. The clonotype comes from a young man who received the YFV17D yellow fever vaccine. The gene calls are TRBV20-1 and TRBJ1-1, with D unclear. CDR3 coding DNA: TGCAGTGCTAGACCGGGCAGCCTCACTGAAGCTTTCTTT. Its protein is CSARPGSLTEAFF.